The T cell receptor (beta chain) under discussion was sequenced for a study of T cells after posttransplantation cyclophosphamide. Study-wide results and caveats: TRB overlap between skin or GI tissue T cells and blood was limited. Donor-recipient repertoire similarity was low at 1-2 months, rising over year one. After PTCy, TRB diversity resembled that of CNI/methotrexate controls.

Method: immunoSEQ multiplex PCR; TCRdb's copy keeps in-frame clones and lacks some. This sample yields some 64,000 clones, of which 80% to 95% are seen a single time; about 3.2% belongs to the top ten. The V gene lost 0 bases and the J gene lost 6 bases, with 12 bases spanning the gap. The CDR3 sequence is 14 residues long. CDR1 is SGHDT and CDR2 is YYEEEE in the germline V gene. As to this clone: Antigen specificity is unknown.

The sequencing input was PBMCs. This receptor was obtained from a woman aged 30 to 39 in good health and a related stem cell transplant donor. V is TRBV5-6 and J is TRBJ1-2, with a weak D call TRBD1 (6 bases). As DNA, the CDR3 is TGTGCCAGCAGCTTGGTGGGGGGCCCAGATGGCTACACCTTC. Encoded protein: CASSLVGGPDGYTF.